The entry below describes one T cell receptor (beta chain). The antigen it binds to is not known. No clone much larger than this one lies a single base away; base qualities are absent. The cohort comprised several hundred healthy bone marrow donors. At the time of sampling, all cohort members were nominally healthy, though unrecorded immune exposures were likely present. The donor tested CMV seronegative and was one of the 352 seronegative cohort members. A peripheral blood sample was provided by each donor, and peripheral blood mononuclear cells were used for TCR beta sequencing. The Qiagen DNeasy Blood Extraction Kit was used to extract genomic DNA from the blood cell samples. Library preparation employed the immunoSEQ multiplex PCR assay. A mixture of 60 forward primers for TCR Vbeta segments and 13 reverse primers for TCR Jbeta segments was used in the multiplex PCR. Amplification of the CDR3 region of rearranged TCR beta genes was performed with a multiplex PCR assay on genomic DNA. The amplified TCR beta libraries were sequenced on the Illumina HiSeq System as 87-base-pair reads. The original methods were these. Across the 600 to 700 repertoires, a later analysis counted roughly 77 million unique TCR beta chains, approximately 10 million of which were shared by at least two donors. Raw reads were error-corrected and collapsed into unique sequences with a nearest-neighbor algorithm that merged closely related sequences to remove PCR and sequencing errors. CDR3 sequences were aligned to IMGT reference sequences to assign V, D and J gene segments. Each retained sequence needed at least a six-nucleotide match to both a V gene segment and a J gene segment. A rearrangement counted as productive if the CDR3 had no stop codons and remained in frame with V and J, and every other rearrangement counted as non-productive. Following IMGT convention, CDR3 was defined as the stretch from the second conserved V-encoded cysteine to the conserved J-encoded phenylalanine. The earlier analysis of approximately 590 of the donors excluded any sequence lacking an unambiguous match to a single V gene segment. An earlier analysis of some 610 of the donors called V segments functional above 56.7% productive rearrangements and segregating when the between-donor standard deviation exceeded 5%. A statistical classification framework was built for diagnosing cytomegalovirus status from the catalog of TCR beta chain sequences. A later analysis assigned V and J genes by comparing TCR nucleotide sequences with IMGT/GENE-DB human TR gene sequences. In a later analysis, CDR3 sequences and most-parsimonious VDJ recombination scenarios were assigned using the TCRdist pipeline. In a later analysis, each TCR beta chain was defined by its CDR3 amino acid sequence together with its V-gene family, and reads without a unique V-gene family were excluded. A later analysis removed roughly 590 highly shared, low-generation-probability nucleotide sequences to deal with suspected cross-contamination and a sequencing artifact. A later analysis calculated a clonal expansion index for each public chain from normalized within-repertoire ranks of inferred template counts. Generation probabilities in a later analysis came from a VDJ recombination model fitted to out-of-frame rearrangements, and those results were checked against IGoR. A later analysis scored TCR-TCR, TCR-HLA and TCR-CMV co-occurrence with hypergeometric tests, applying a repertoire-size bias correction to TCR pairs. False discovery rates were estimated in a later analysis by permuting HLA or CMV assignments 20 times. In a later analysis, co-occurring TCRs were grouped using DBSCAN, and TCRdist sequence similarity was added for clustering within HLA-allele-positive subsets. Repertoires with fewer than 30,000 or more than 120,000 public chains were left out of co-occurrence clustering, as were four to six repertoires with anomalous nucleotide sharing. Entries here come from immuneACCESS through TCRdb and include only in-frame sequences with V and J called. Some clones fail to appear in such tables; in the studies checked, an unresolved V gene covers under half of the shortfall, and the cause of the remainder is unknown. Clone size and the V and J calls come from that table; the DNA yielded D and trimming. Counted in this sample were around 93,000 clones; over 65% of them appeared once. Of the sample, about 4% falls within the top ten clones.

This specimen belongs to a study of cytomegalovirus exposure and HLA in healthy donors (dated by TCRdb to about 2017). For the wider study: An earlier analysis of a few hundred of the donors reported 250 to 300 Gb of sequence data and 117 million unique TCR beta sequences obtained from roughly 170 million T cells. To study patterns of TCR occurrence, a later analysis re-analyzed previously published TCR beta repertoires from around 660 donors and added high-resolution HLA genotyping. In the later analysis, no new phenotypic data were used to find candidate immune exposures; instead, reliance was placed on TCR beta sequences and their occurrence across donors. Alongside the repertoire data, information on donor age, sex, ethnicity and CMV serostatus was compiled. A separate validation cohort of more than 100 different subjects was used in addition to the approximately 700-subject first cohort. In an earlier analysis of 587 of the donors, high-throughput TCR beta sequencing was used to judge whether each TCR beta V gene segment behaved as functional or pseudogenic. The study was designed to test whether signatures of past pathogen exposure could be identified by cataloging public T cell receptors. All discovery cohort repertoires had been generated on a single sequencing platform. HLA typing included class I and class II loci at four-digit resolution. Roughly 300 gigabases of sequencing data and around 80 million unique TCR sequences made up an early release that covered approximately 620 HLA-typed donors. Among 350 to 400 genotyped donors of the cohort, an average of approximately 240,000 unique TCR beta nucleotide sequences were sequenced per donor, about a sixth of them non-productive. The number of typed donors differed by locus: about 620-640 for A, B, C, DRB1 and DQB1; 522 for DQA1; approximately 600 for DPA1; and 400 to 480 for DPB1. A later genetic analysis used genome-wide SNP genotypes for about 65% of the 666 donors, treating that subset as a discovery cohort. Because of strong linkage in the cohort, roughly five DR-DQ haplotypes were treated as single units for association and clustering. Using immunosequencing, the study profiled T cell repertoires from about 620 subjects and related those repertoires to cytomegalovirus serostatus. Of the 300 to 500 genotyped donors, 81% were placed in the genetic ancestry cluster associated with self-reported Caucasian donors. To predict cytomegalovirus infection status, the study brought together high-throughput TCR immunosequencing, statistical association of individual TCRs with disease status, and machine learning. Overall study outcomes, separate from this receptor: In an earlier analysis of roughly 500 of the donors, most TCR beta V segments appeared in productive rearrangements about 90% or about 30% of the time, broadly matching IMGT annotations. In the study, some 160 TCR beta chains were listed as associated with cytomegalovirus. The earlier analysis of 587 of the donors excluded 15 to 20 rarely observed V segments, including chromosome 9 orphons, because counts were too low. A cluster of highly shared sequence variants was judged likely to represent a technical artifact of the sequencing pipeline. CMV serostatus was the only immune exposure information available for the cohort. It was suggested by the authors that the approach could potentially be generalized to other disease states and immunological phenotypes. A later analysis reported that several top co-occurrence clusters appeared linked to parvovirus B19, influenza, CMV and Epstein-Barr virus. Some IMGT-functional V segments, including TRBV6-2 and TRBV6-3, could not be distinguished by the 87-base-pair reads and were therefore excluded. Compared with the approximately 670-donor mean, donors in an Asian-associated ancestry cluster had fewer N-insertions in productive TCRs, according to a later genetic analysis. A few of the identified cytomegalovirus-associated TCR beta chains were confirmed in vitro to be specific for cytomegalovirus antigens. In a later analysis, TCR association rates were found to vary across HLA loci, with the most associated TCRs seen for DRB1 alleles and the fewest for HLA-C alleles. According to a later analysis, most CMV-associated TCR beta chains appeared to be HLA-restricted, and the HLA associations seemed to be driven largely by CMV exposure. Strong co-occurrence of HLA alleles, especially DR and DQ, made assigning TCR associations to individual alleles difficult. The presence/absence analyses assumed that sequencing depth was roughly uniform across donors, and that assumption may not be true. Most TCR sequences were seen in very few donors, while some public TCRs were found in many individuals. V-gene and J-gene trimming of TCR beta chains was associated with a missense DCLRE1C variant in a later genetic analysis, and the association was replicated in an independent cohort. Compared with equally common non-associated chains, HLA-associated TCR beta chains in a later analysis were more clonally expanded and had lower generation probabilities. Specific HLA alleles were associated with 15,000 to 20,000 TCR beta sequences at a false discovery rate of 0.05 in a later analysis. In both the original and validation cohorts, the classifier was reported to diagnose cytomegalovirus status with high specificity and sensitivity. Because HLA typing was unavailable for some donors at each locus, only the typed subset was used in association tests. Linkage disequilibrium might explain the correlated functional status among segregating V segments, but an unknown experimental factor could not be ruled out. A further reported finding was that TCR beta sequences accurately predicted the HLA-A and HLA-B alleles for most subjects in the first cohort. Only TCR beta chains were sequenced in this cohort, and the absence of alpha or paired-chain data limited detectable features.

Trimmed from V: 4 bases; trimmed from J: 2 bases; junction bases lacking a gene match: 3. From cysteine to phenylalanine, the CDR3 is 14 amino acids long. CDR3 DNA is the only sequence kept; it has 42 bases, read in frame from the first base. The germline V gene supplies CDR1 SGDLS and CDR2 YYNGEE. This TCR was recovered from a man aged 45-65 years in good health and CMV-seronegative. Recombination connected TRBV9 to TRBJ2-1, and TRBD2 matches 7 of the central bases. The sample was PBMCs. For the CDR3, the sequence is CASSLGTTYNEQFF. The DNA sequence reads TGTGCCAGCAGCCTCGGGACTACCTACAATGAGCAGTTCTTC.